Listed here are 14 T cell receptor beta chains from one sample, sequenced in a study of blood T cells in healthy people across ages. Sample-barcoded 5' priming and a J-beta primer mix drove a second PCR of roughly 6 to 12 cycles. One entry per CDR3 protein, called by TCRdb with MiXCR from the 5' RACE reads. The data show about 1.8 million distinct CDR3 sequences, 49% seen once. Specimen: blood. Receptors were obtained from a woman aged 40 to 50 in good health.

This clonotype was seen a few times. This chain connects TRBV2 to TRBJ2-5; D is uncertain. The J call may be faulty, since TRBJ2-7 better matches the DNA end. This CDR3 has 12 residues. The germline CDR1 and CDR2 sequences are SNHLY and FYNNEI. CDR3 bases: TGTGCCAGCAGTGAAGCGGGCCACGAGCAGTACTTC. Residues: CASSEAGHEQYF.

This clonotype occurred a few times. The chain couples TRBV6-5 to TRBJ2-4, with TRBD1 identical over 7 bases. The CDR3 runs to 12 residues. Germline-derived CDR1 and CDR2 are MNHEY and SVGAGI. V lost 5 bases to trimming and J lost 13 bases; unmatched junction nucleotides: 8. CDR3 in DNA: TGTGCCAGCAGTAAGAGGGGGCGTGAGCAGTACTTC. Translation gives CASSKRGREQYF.

This chain uses TRBV5-1 with TRBJ2-5, with D perhaps given as TRBD1 or TRBD2 (7 bases each). V lost 0 bases to trimming and J lost 11 bases, with 20 bases between them. CDR1 is SGHRS, CDR2 YFSETQ, per germline. The CDR3 has 15 amino acids. The CDR3 coding sequence is TGCGCCAGCAGCTTGGTACCAGGGGGGGGAAATGAGCAGTACTTC. This gives the protein CASSLVPGGGNEQYF.

The V and J genes are TRBV6-2 or TRBV6-3 and TRBJ2-1, with a weak D call TRBD2 (5 bases). V dropped 5 bases and J dropped 6 bases, with 17 bases sitting between them. CDR1 is MNHEY, CDR2 SVGEGT, per germline. The CDR3 runs to 15 residues. The DNA for the CDR3 is TGTGCCAGCAGTAGGGAGCCCCCGTGGCGCAATGAGCAGTTCTTC. Amino acid sequence: CASSREPPWRNEQFF.

This clonotype was seen at least ten times. The J gene is TRBJ2-2, the V gene TRBV29-1, with a possible D match to TRBD2 (5 bases). Trimming removed 4 bases at V and 2 bases at J, with 11 bases between. Germline V gives CDR1 SQVTM, CDR2 ANQGSEA. CDR3 length: 14 amino acids. CDR3 protein: CSVVPSSNTGELFF. The CDR3, as DNA: TGCAGCGTTGTCCCTAGCAGCAACACCGGGGAGCTGTTTTTT.

The J gene is TRBJ2-1, the V gene TRBV11-1, with 13 bases identical to TRBD2. CDR1 SGHAT and CDR2 FQDESV come from the germline V gene (reference sequence). The junction had 3 bases not matched to a gene; V was cut back by 1 base and J by 3 bases. CDR3 length: 17 residues. The CDR3 loop reads CASSLGGTSGVYNEQFF. The CDR3 coding sequence is TGTGCCAGCAGCTTAGGTGGGACTAGCGGGGTCTACAATGAGCAGTTCTTC.

This clonotype showed up just a few times. J is TRBJ2-5 and V is TRBV4-3; no definite D call. The CDR3 is 16 amino acids. Trimming took 1 base from V and 5 from J, leaving 17 bases between them. Per the germline V gene, CDR1 is LGHNA and CDR2 is YSLEER. CDR3 loop: CASSQAVGVISETQYF. The CDR3, as DNA: TGCGCCAGCAGCCAAGCAGTGGGTGTTATTTCGGAGACCCAGTACTTC.

In this sample, this clonotype turned up a few times. V gene TRBV6-1 combines with J gene TRBJ2-5; D tentatively fits TRBD1 or TRBD2 (5 bases each). The V gene's germline CDR1 is MNHNS and CDR2 SASEGT. V was clipped by 1 base and J by 4 bases, with 13 bases between them. CDR3 size: 15 residues. CDR3 sequence: CASSEDGGAAETQYF. The CDR3 nucleotides read TGTGCCAGCAGTGAAGATGGGGGAGCCGCAGAGACCCAGTACTTC.

The chain recombines TRBV21-1 with TRBJ2-2. TRBV21-1 is an annotated pseudogene. The CDR3 length is 14 residues. CDR3 amino acids: CASSKVRDTGELFF. Here the CDR3 DNA reads TGTGCCAGCAGCAAAGTTCGAGACACCGGGGAGCTGTTTTTT.

This clonotype was observed a handful of times. The rearrangement joins TRBV4-2 to TRBJ2-1; possibly TRBD1 for D (7 bases). V dropped 0 bases and J dropped 4 bases, with 13 bases sitting between them. Per the germline V gene, CDR1 is LGHNA and CDR2 is YNFKEQ. CDR3 size: 16 residues. The CDR3 spells CASSQEGAGGYNEQFF. In DNA form, the CDR3 reads TGTGCCAGCAGCCAAGAAGGGGCAGGGGGGTACAATGAGCAGTTCTTC.

J is TRBJ2-5 and V is TRBV27; 13 nucleotides line up with TRBD2. The trim removed 5 bases at V and 5 bases at J, leaving 5 bases unmatched. Germline assignment: CDR1 MNHEY and CDR2 SMNVEV (reference sequence). The CDR3 is 15 amino acids. The CDR3 loop reads CASSRTSGSGETQYF. Written as DNA, the CDR3 is TGTGCCAGCAGTCGGACTAGCGGGAGTGGGGAGACCCAGTACTTC.

This clonotype was detected only once. The rearrangement uses TRBV12-3 or TRBV12-4 and TRBJ1-1; the D gene is possibly TRBD1 (6 bases). V lost 5 bases and J lost 7, with 14 bases in between. The CDR3 length is 13 residues. CDR3 amino acids: CASSDTGIGEAFF. CDR3 in DNA: TGTGCCAGCAGTGATACAGGGATCGGTGAAGCTTTCTTT.

The CDR3 is CSAARDAISYEQYF. The CDR3 DNA reads TGCAGTGCCGCCAGGGACGCGATCTCCTACGAGCAGTACTTC. The chain has TRBV20-1 and TRBJ2-7; D tentatively fits TRBD1 or TRBD2 (5 bases each). The length of the CDR3 is 14 residues. The V end lost 6 bases, the J end lost 0 bases, and 15 bases lay between the germline ends. Germline V lookup: CDR1 DFQATT, CDR2 SNEGSKA (reference sequence).

This clonotype was recorded a few times. The rearrangement uses TRBV10-3 and TRBJ1-2, with 7 bases fitting TRBD1. J lost 5 bases, V lost 4 bases, and 4 bases had no gene match. Germline V gene sequence: CDR1 ENHRY, CDR2 SYGVKD. CDR3 length equals 13 residues. The CDR3 DNA follows: TGTGCCATCAGTGGAACAGGGGATTATGGCTACACCTTC. It specifies CAISGTGDYGYTF.